These 17 T cell receptor beta chains originate from one sample sequenced in a study of T cell responses to AZD1222 COVID-19 vaccine. Using immunoSEQ multiplex PCR, the repertoire was profiled, and TCRdb retains in-frame clones only, with some absent. The sample contains 240,000 or so clones, just over 90% of which appear only once. The sequencing used peripheral blood, collected on day 0 of AZD1222 vaccination. The receptors were sampled from an adult in good health.

The chain joins TRBV20-1 to TRBJ1-5; D gene unclear. CDR1 and CDR2 from the germline V gene are DFQATT and SNEGSKA (reference sequence). V lost 3 bases to trimming and J lost 8 bases, with 17 bases between them. The CDR3 consists of 14 residues. Written as DNA, the CDR3 is TGCAGTGCTAGTTTACGCGGGGTTCGTGAGCCCCAGCATTTT. It codes for CSASLRGVREPQHF.

This clone has just one count. J is TRBJ2-7 and V is TRBV3-1 (or the pseudogene TRBV3-2); D gene ambiguous. The CDR3 contains 10 residues. Between the trimmed V and J ends, which lost 8 bases and 3 bases, there was a span of 5 bases. The germline gives CDR1 LGHDT, CDR2 YNNKEL (reference sequence). CDR3 DNA: TGTGCCAGCGGAAACTACGAGCAGTACTTC. Its protein is CASGNYEQYF.

The chain has TRBV9 and TRBJ1-2; D may be TRBD1 (5 bases). This CDR3 has 14 residues. Trimming took off 4 bases at V and 5 bases at J, with 15 bases between the two ends. CDR1 SGDLS and CDR2 YYNGEE come from the germline V gene. DNA for the CDR3: TGTGCCAGCAGCCCGGCAGGGTTGGAGTATGGCTACACCTTC. Its translation: CASSPAGLEYGYTF.

The chain combines TRBV2 with TRBJ1-1; TRBD1 matches at 7 bases. The CDR3 runs 16 residues. Per germline, CDR1 SNHLY and CDR2 FYNNEI. V gave up 6 bases and J gave up 4 bases; unmatched junction bases: 14. The CDR3 DNA reads TGTGCCAGCAGGGTAGGGGGCGTAGGGGGTCGCACTGAAGCTTTCTTT. Translation gives CASRVGGVGGRTEAFF.

This rearrangement joins TRBV28 to TRBJ2-7; TRBD1 matches at 8 bases. In germline, CDR1 is MDHEN, CDR2 SYDVKM. The V and J ends lost 3 bases and 0 bases, in that order; junction bases with no gene match: 10. The CDR3 contains 17 residues. CDR3 DNA: TGTGCCAGCAGTTTGCCCCGAGGACAGGGAGGCTCCTACGAGCAGTACTTC. It encodes CASSLPRGQGGSYEQYF.

The rearrangement links TRBV6-5 to TRBJ1-1, with no clear D. V was trimmed by 0 bases and J by 6 bases, leaving 17 bases between them. Looked up from germline, CDR1 is MNHEY and CDR2 is SVGAGI. This CDR3 comprises 16 residues. In nucleotides, the CDR3 is TGTGCCAGCAGTTACTCGAATATGGCAAGCTCCCCTGAAGCTTTCTTT. Its protein is CASSYSNMASSPEAFF.

The V call is TRBV19, the J call TRBJ2-4; D perhaps matches TRBD2 (5 bases). With 5 bases removed from V and 0 bases from J, the gap between germline ends came to 17 bases. The CDR3 loop spans 17 amino acids. The germline V gene encodes CDR1 LNHDA and CDR2 SQIVND (reference sequence). The CDR3 coding sequence is TGTGCCAGTAGTCCTGAGGGCGAGTGGATAGCCAAAAACATTCAGTACTTC. It encodes CASSPEGEWIAKNIQYF.

The chain employs TRBV6-5 and TRBJ1-5; the D is unclear. This CDR3 has 13 residues. Germline CDR1 is MNHEY and CDR2 is SVGAGI. Trimming pared 5 bases from V and 7 bases from J, leaving 12 bases between. CDR3 sequence (DNA): TGTGCCAGCAGTCCTCTGGTGCGGCAGCCCCAGCATTTT. Its translation: CASSPLVRQPQHF.

V is TRBV10-2 and J is TRBJ1-1, with TRBD1 as a possible D gene (5 bases). Germline V lookup: CDR1 WSHSY, CDR2 SAAADI. V shed 6 bases and J shed 1 base, with 9 bases lying between them. The CDR3 contains 13 residues. CDR3 amino acids: CASRQVTNTEAFF. The DNA for the CDR3 is TGCGCCAGCAGACAGGTGACGAACACTGAAGCTTTCTTT.

The rearrangement links TRBV27 to TRBJ2-7; D possibly corresponds to TRBD2 (6 bases). The germline gives CDR1 MNHEY, CDR2 SMNVEV (reference sequence). V was clipped by 5 bases and J by 1 base, with 18 bases between them. The CDR3 consists of 16 residues. CDR3 in amino acids: CASSPVAEKNSYEQYF. The CDR3 DNA sequence: TGTGCCAGCAGTCCCGTAGCGGAGAAGAATTCCTACGAGCAGTACTTC.

The chain recombines TRBV6-5 with TRBJ1-2, with D possibly TRBD1 on 5 matching bases. Trimming stripped 7 bases from V and 2 bases from J, with 14 bases between. The germline V gene encodes CDR1 MNHEY and CDR2 SVGAGI. This CDR3 has 14 residues. In DNA form, the CDR3 reads TGTGCCAGCACCTCCGGGGGGGGAAACTATGGCTACACCTTC. Amino acids: CASTSGGGNYGYTF.

As DNA, the CDR3 is TGTGCCAGCTCCCCTCGAGGGGGAAGGAACACCGGGGAGCTGTTTTTT. Its protein is CASSPRGGRNTGELFF. The chain uses TRBV18 and TRBJ2-2; possible D gene TRBD1, 6 bases. With 6 bases removed from V and 1 base from J, the gap between germline ends came to 15 bases. This CDR3 has 16 residues. The germline V gene has CDR1 KGHSH and CDR2 LQKENI.

The chain couples TRBV6-5 to TRBJ1-3; D is undetermined. CDR1 and CDR2 (germline): MNHEY, SVGAGI. The CDR3 contains 14 residues. Trimming removed 5 bases at V and 1 base at J, with 9 bases between. The CDR3 sequence is CASSPDRSGNTIYF. The CDR3 bases are TGTGCCAGCAGTCCCGACCGTTCTGGAAACACCATATATTTT.

CDR3 DNA: TGCGCCAGCAGCTCCAGGACAGGGCACGGAAACACCATATATTTT. Amino acid sequence: CASSSRTGHGNTIYF. The rearrangement uses TRBV5-1 and TRBJ1-3, with 8 positions matching TRBD1. Germline V gene data show CDR1 as SGHRS and CDR2 as YFSETQ. CDR3 length: 15 residues. V gave up 3 bases and J gave up 4 bases; unmatched junction bases: 6.

This sequence joins TRBV5-6 and TRBJ2-7, with 10 nucleotides matching TRBD1. The ends lost 2 bases at V and 4 bases at J; junction bases unmatched: 3. CDR1 and CDR2 (germline): SGHDT, YYEEEE. The CDR3 covers 14 residues. CDR3: CASSFRQGAYEQYF. CDR3 DNA sequence: TGTGCCAGCAGCTTCAGACAGGGGGCTTACGAGCAGTACTTC.

The CDR3 DNA is TGTGCCAGCAGTTACCTAGGACAAGTTGAGGGCTACACCTTC. Encoded protein: CASSYLGQVEGYTF. This chain uses TRBV6-5 with TRBJ1-2; D possibly corresponds to TRBD1 (5 bases). The ends were cut back, 2 bases at V and 8 bases at J, with 15 bases in the middle. Germline CDR1 is MNHEY and CDR2 is SVGAGI. CDR3 length equals 14 residues.

The CDR3 coding sequence is TGTGCCAGCAGCCAAGTGGGCAGGGGGAATGAAAAACTGTTTTTT. Translation gives CASSQVGRGNEKLFF. The chain links TRBV3-1 (or the pseudogene TRBV3-2) to TRBJ1-4, with 7 nucleotides matching TRBD1. V lost 1 base, J lost 5 bases, and 4 bases stayed unmatched. CDR1 is LGHDT and CDR2 is YNNKEL in the germline V gene (reference sequence). The CDR3 sequence is 15 residues long.